The present T cell receptor (beta chain) was sequenced within a study of regulatory T cells in long-lasting Graves disease. About the study: Graves' cases, newly diagnosed, had used antithyroid drugs under 3 months. Study conclusions and caveats: New patients shared approximately 930 public clonotypes, fewer than the 2,500 to 3,000 shared by persistent patients. When disease was persistent, TRBV28, TRBJ1-2 and TRBJ2-5 were the favored segments.

To note about this clonotype: Its antigen is unknown.

iRepertoire HTBI primers and Arm-PCR of CDR3 regions built TCR beta libraries. TCRdb used MiXCR to reprocess the multiplex PCR reads, holding one entry per CDR3 protein. The profile covers 550,000 to 700,000 distinct CDR3 sequences, with 15% to 20% appearing a single time and approximately 12% taken by the ten largest. Described time point: newly diagnosed GD, antithyroid drugs for less than 3 months. From PBMCs, RNA was extracted and then used to make the TCR library. The CDR3 runs to 17 residues. V was clipped by 5 bases and J by 0 bases, with 16 bases between them. Germline CDR1 reads MDHEN; CDR2 reads SYDVKM. The data were also submitted as part of a second study, on T cells in Graves' hyperthyroidism and ophthalmopathy. This second report adds: An initial round of RT-PCR targeting the TCR CDR3 relied on the HTBI primer set.

The chain links TRBV28 to TRBJ2-2, with D perhaps matching TRBD2 (6 bases). The clonotype comes from a man between 18 and 35 years old with Graves disease. Specimen: peripheral blood mononuclear cells (PBMCs), collected at new diagnosis, from a patient treated with antithyroid drugs. The DNA of the CDR3 is TGTGCCAGCAGTCCCGGTGCTAGCGCGTCGAACACCGGGGAGCTGTTTTTT. It translates to CASSPGASASNTGELFF.